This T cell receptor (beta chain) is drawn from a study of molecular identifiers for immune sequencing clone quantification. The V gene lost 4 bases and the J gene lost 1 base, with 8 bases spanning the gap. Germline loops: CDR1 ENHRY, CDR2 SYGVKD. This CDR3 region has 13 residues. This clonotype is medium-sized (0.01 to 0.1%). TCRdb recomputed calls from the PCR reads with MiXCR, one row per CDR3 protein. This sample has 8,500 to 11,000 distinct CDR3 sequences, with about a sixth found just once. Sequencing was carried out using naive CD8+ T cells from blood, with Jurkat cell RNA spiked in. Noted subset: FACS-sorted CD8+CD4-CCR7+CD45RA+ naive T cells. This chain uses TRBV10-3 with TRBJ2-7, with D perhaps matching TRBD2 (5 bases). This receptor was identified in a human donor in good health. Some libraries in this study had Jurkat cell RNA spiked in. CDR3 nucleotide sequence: TGTGCCATCAGTGGTTCGGGGTCCTACGAGCAGTACTTC. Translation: CAISGSGSYEQYF.